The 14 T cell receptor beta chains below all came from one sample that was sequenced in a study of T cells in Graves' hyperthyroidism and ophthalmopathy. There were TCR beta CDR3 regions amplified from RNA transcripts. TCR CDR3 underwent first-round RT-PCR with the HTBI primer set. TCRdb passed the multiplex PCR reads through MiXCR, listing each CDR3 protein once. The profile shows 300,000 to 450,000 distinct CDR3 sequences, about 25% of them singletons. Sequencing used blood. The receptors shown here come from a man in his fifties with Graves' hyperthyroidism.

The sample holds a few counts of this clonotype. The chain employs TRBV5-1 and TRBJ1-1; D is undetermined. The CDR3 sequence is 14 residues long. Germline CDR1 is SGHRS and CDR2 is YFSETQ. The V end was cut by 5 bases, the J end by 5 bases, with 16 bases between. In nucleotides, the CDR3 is TGCGCCAGCAGAACGGACCCCATAGCGACTGAAGCTTTCTTT. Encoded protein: CASRTDPIATEAFF.

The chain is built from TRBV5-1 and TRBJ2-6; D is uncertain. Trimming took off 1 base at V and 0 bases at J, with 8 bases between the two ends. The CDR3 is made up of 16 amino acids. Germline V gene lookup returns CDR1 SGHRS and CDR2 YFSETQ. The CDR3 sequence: CASSLLADSGANVLTF. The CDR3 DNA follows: TGCGCCAGCAGCTTGTTGGCGGACTCTGGGGCCAACGTCCTGACTTTC.

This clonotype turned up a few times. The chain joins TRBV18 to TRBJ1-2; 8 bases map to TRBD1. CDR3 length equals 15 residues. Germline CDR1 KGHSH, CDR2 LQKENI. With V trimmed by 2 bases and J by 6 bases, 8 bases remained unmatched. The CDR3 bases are TGTGCCAGCTCACCAACGGACAGGGTGACGGATGGCTACACCTTC. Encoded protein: CASSPTDRVTDGYTF.

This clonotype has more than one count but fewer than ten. CDR3 in amino acids: CATSGGYSGYTF. In DNA, the CDR3 is TGTGCCACCAGTGGGGGTTACTCTGGCTACACCTTC. The chain carries TRBV24-1 and TRBJ1-2; D unresolved. In germline, CDR1 is KGHDR, CDR2 SFDVKD. This CDR3 region has 12 residues. Trimming left V 5 bases short and J 7 bases short, with 10 bases between.

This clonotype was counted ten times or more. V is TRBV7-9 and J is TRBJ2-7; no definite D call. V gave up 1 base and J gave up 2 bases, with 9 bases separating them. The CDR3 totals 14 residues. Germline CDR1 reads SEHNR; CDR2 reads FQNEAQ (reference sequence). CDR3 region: CASSLEIRTYEQYF. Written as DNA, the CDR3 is TGTGCCAGCAGCTTAGAGATTAGAACCTACGAGCAGTACTTC.

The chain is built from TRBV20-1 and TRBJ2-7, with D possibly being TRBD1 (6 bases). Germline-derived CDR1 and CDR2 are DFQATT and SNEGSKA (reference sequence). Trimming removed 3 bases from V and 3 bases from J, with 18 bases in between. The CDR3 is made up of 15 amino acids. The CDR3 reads CSARESGTHYYEQYF. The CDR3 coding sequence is TGCAGTGCTAGGGAATCCGGGACACACTACTACGAGCAGTACTTC.

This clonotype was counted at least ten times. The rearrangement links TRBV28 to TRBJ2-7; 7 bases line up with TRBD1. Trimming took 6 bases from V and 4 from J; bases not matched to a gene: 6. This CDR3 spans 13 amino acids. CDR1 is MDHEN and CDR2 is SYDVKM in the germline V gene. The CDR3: CASSGDRPYEQYF. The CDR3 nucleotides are TGTGCCAGCAGCGGGGACAGACCTTACGAGCAGTACTTC.

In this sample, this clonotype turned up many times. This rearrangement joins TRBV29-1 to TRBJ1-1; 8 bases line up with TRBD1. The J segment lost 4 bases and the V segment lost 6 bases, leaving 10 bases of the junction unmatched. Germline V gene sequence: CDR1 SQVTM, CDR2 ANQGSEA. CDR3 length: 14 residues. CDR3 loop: CSVRTGGSGTEAFF. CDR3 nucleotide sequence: TGCAGCGTCCGAACAGGGGGGAGCGGCACTGAAGCTTTCTTT.

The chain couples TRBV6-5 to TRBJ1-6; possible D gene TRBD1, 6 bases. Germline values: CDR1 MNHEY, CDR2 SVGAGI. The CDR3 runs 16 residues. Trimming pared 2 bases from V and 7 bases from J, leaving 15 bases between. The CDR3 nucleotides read TGTGCCAGCAGTTACGAAACAGGGAACTCAAATTCACCCCTCCACTTT. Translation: CASSYETGNSNSPLHF.

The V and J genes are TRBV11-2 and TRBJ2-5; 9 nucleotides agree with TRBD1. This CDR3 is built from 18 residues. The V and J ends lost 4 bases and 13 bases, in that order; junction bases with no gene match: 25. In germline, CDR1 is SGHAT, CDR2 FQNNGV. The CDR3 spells CASSSTPRGQGPSGLVYF. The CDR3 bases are TGTGCCAGCAGCTCCACACCCCGGGGACAGGGCCCATCGGGTTTAGTGTACTTC.

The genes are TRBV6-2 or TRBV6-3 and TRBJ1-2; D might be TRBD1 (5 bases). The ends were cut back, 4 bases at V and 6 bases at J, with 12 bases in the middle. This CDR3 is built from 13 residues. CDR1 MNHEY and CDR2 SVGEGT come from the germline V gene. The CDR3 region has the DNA TGTGCCAGCAGTTCCAGGGTAGGGGATGGCTACACCTTC. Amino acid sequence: CASSSRVGDGYTF.

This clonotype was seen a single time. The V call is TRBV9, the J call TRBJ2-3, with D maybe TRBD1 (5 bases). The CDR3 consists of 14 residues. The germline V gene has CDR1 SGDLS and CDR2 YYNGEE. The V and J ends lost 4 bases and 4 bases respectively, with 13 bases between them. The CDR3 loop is CASSSTTGPDTQYF. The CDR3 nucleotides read TGTGCCAGCAGCTCCACAACAGGCCCAGATACGCAGTATTTT.

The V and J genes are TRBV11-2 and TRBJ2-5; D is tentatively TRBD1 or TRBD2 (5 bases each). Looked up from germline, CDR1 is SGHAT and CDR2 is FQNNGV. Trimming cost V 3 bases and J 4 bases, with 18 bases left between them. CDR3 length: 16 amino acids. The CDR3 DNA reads TGTGCCAGCAGCTTGACCGGGACCCCTATCCGAGAGACCCAGTACTTC. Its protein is CASSLTGTPIRETQYF.

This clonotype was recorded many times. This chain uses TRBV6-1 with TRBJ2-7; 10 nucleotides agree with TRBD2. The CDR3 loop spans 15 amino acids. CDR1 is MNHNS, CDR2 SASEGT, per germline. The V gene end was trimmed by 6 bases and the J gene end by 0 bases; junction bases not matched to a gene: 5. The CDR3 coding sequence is TGTGCCAGCAGCGCAGGACTAGCGGCCTCCTACGAGCAGTACTTC. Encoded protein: CASSAGLAASYEQYF.